Sequencing of this TCR beta chain was carried out in a study of radiation and T cells in renal cell carcinoma. Overall study findings and caveats: Without pretreatment biopsies, baseline tumor clonotype presence was undetermined.

Repertoires were generated with immunoSEQ multiplex PCR, while TCRdb's copy carries only in-frame clones and drops some. The sample gives about 130,000 clones, more than 75% of which show up once; over 4.5% is in the top ten. A remark on this clone: Its antigen is as yet unknown.

This CDR3 is 16 amino acids long. Germline CDR1 is SGDLS and CDR2 is YYNGEE. Trimming stripped 3 bases from V and 4 bases from J, with 14 bases between. The time point is: blood 2 weeks post-SBRT. The sample's treatment: 15 Gy SBRT to primary tumor, nephrectomy 4 weeks later. The receptor was isolated from a woman in her seventies with renal cell carcinoma. Sequences were derived from blood, sampled from a patient whose treatment included radiotherapy and nephrectomy. This sequence joins TRBV9 and TRBJ2-6, with D possibly called TRBD1 or TRBD2 (5 bases each). The CDR3 DNA sequence: TGTGCCAGCAGCGAGGGGCCTTCGGGAGGGGCCAACGTCCTGACTTTC. The encoded protein is CASSEGPSGGANVLTF.